This note documents a single T cell receptor (beta chain) sequence. Its antigen remains unidentified. This sample is drawn from a study of STAT5B mutations in CD4+ large granular lymphocyte leukemia. General study points: No patients shared main leukemic clonotypes, though about 25% appeared at low frequency elsewhere. TRBV06-family usage was enriched in top patient clones (8/27) versus controls (2/35). The CD4+ versus CD8+ T-LGLL clonality difference may reflect limited sample size. Patient CD4-sorted repertoires stayed more clonal than healthy ones after leukemic-clone removal.

Assay used: immunoSEQ multiplex PCR; TCRdb lists only in-frame clones, some missing. Among 38,000 or so clones listed, 70% to 90% were seen once. The length of the CDR3 is 16 residues. What was sequenced was CD4+ T cells from blood buffy coats. The chain recombines TRBV12-2 with TRBJ1-1; TRBD1, the table's D call, lacks a check against the DNA. TRBV12-2 is given as a pseudogene. The origin of this receptor is a human donor in good health. The chain's CDR3 is CASRPLRPGPNTEAFF. In DNA form, the CDR3 reads TGTGCAAGTCGCCCATTACGACCAGGGCCGAACACTGAAGCTTTCTTT.